Below, 20 T cell receptor beta chains from the same sample are listed, as sequenced in a study of blood T cells in healthy people across ages. Combining a sample-barcoded 5' primer with a J-beta primer mix, a second PCR ran for roughly 7 to 11 cycles. From the 5' RACE reads, TCRdb called clonotypes with MiXCR, one entry per CDR3 protein. The sample holds over 1,300,000 distinct CDR3 sequences, roughly 59% seen once. Sequenced material: blood. The receptors were sampled from a man between 18 and 35 years old in good health.

The chain carries TRBV6-5 and TRBJ2-7, with D uncertain. In germline, CDR1 is MNHEY, CDR2 SVGAGI. The V gene lost 2 bases and the J gene lost 3 bases, with 11 bases spanning the gap. The CDR3 length is 14 residues. The CDR3 spells CASSYLVGNYEQYF. The CDR3 DNA sequence: TGTGCCAGCAGTTACCTTGTGGGGAACTACGAGCAGTACTTC.

The chain combines TRBV6-6 with TRBJ2-3; the match to TRBD2 covers 16 bases. V was clipped by 7 bases and J by 2 bases; unmatched bases: 3. The CDR3 covers 16 residues. The germline gives CDR1 MNHNY, CDR2 SVGAGI (reference sequence). The CDR3 reads CASMGLAGGITDTQYF. As DNA, the CDR3 is TGTGCCAGCATGGGACTAGCGGGAGGGATCACAGATACGCAGTATTTT.

This clonotype came up once. The rearrangement uses TRBV6-2 or TRBV6-3 and TRBJ1-2; D possibly corresponds to TRBD1 (5 bases). Trimming took off 6 bases at V and 8 bases at J, with 16 bases between the two ends. CDR1 and CDR2 (germline): MNHEY, SVGEGT. The CDR3 sequence is 13 residues long. CDR3 nucleotides: TGTGCCAGCAGCGGAGTGAGGGGACTAGGCTACACCTTC. Translating gives CASSGVRGLGYTF.

V gene TRBV4-1 combines with J gene TRBJ2-5, with D possibly being TRBD1 (6 bases). The CDR3 consists of 12 residues. CDR1 is MGHRA, CDR2 YSYEKL, per germline. V lost 6 bases and J 11 bases, leaving 16 bases between the germline ends. CDR3 sequence: CASSLGGFGQYF. Here the CDR3 DNA reads TGCGCCAGCAGTCTAGGGGGTTTTGGGCAGTACTTC.

This clonotype turned up a few times. The chain employs TRBV7-2 and TRBJ2-3; 8 bases fit TRBD2. CDR1 and CDR2 from the germline V gene are SGHTA and FQGNSA. The CDR3 totals 17 residues. V shed 4 bases, J shed 0 bases, and the junction held 9 bases outside the gene matches. CDR3 bases: TGTGCCAGCAGCTCCGAGCGGGGGTTAACTAGCACAGATACGCAGTATTTT. It is translated as CASSSERGLTSTDTQYF.

The CDR3 spells CATSTQVHDTGELFF. CDR3 coding DNA: TGTGCCACCAGTACACAGGTCCATGACACCGGGGAGCTGTTTTTT. This chain joins TRBV24-1 and TRBJ2-2; D perhaps matches TRBD1 (5 bases). Trimming took 6 bases from V and 3 from J, leaving 13 bases between them. The CDR3 contains 15 residues. Germline assignment: CDR1 KGHDR and CDR2 SFDVKD.

V is TRBV27 and J is TRBJ2-1, with 7 bases aligning to TRBD2. Trimming took 2 bases from V and 0 from J; bases not matched to a gene: 7. Germline V gene lookup returns CDR1 MNHEY and CDR2 SMNVEV (reference sequence). There are 17 residues in the CDR3. The CDR3 bases are TGTGCCAGCAGTTTAATGAGCGGGGCAAGCTCCTACAATGAGCAGTTCTTC. Protein product: CASSLMSGASSYNEQFF.

The chain links TRBV7-2 to TRBJ2-7, with 9 bases aligning to TRBD2. J lost 4 bases, V lost 0 bases, and 7 bases had no gene match. Germline V lookup: CDR1 SGHTA, CDR2 FQGNSA. The CDR3 consists of 16 residues. The DNA of the CDR3 is TGTGCCAGCAGCTTAGCGCCTAGCGGGGCGTCATACGAGCAGTACTTC. It specifies CASSLAPSGASYEQYF.

The chain is built from TRBV20-1 and TRBJ2-7; D is uncertain. Trimming took 5 bases from V and 2 from J, leaving 16 bases between them. Looked up from germline, CDR1 is DFQATT and CDR2 is SNEGSKA (reference sequence). The CDR3 sequence is 14 residues long. The CDR3 region is CSARFSQSPYEQYF. In nucleotides, the CDR3 is TGCAGTGCTCGCTTTTCACAGTCCCCCTACGAGCAGTACTTC.

The chain carries TRBV6-1 and TRBJ2-4; D possibly corresponds to TRBD1 (6 bases). TRBJ2-7 matches the DNA end more closely, so the J call is doubtful. The germline V gene has CDR1 MNHNS and CDR2 SASEGT. The CDR3 covers 14 residues. In DNA form, the CDR3 reads TGTGCCAGCAGTGAAGCGCTTCTAGGGGGCGAGCAGTACTTC. Protein: CASSEALLGGEQYF.

This clonotype was counted ten times or more. This sequence joins TRBV9 and TRBJ2-7; D not resolved. V was clipped by 4 bases and J by 5 bases, with 10 bases between them. Germline CDR1 is SGDLS and CDR2 is YYNGEE. The CDR3 is 12 residues long. The chain's CDR3 is CASSPGGDEQYF. The CDR3 DNA sequence: TGTGCCAGCAGCCCGGGCGGCGACGAGCAGTACTTC. Supplemented by reference TRBV9 and TRBJ2-7, the full variable domain reads DSGVTQTPKHLITATGQRVTLRCSPRSGDLSVYWYQQSLDQGLQFLIQYYNGEERAKGNILERFSAQQFPDLHSELNLSSLELGDSALYFCASSPGGDEQYFGPGTRLTVT.

The rearrangement uses TRBV5-5 and TRBJ1-4, with D unresolved. The V end was cut by 4 bases, the J end by 10 bases, with 11 bases between. CDR3 size: 12 residues. CDR1 and CDR2 (germline): SGHKS, YYEKEE (reference sequence). This CDR3 is CASSPTGPKLFF. CDR3 nucleotide sequence: TGTGCCAGCAGCCCAACCGGGCCAAAACTGTTTTTT.

The chain joins TRBV29-1 to TRBJ2-1; D unresolved. TRBJ2-7 explains the end of the DNA better; the J call may be wrong. Per germline, CDR1 SQVTM and CDR2 ANQGSEA. The CDR3 consists of 13 residues. The CDR3 protein is CSVENSSGNEQYF. DNA for the CDR3: TGCAGCGTTGAGAACTCGAGTGGCAATGAGCAGTACTTC.

This chain uses TRBV11-3 with TRBJ2-1, with TRBD2 matching over 12 bases. Germline V gene lookup returns CDR1 SGHNT and CDR2 YENEEA. V shed 6 bases, J shed 5 bases, and the junction held 8 bases outside the gene matches. This CDR3 region has 16 residues. This CDR3 reads CASRGRLAGVHNEQFF. The CDR3 coding sequence is TGTGCCAGCAGGGGCCGACTAGCGGGGGTCCACAATGAGCAGTTCTTC.

The chain couples TRBV2 to TRBJ2-7; 11 positions match TRBD2. V was clipped by 4 bases and J by 0 bases; unmatched bases: 2. The CDR3 spans 15 residues. Germline CDR1 and CDR2: SNHLY and FYNNEI. The CDR3 reads CASSGLAGSSYEQYF. In nucleotides, the CDR3 is TGTGCCAGCAGTGGACTAGCGGGGAGCTCCTACGAGCAGTACTTC.

This rearrangement joins TRBV25-1 to TRBJ1-2, with 10 nucleotides matching TRBD1. CDR3 length: 14 amino acids. CDR1 and CDR2 from the germline V gene are MGHDK and SYGVNS. V lost 5 bases to trimming and J lost 6 bases; unmatched junction nucleotides: 6. CDR3 nucleotides: TGTGCCAGCAGTCAGGGACAGGGGATTAATGGCTACACCTTC. It yields the protein CASSQGQGINGYTF.

The V call is TRBV11-2, the J call TRBJ2-1; 8 bases fit TRBD2. The CDR3 extends over 15 amino acids. The germline V gene has CDR1 SGHAT and CDR2 FQNNGV. The V gene end was trimmed by 3 bases and the J gene end by 4 bases; junction bases not matched to a gene: 5. The chain's CDR3 is CASSLRGARYNEQFF. CDR3 nucleotide sequence: TGTGCCAGCAGCTTGCGGGGGGCGCGGTACAATGAGCAGTTCTTC.

There are a few counts of this clonotype. V and J are TRBV5-1 and TRBJ2-7, with D perhaps being TRBD1 or TRBD2 (5 bases each). With 0 bases removed from V and 2 bases from J, the gap between germline ends came to 12 bases. There are 15 residues in the CDR3. Germline V gene data show CDR1 as SGHRS and CDR2 as YFSETQ. The CDR3 DNA follows: TGCGCCAGCAGCTTGGTTCCGGGACCGACCTACGAGCAGTACTTC. It specifies CASSLVPGPTYEQYF.

The V and J genes are TRBV6-5 and TRBJ2-1; 8 nucleotides align to TRBD2. The CDR3 is made up of 15 amino acids. Per the germline V gene, CDR1 is MNHEY and CDR2 is SVGAGI. The ends lost 5 bases at V and 7 bases at J; junction bases unmatched: 10. DNA of the CDR3: TGTGCCAGCAGTCTTGGCGGGAGGTTTAGGAATGAGCAGTTCTTC. This codes for CASSLGGRFRNEQFF.

The chain couples TRBV14 to TRBJ2-7, with no clear D. V was pared by 3 bases and J by 0 bases, with 6 bases between. There are 13 residues in the CDR3. Germline V gives CDR1 SGHDN, CDR2 FVKESK. CDR3 in amino acids: CASSQYNSYEQYF. As DNA, the CDR3 is TGTGCCAGCAGCCAGTACAACTCCTACGAGCAGTACTTC.